One sample yielded the 17 T cell receptor beta chains listed below, sequenced in a study of blood T cell repertoires in COVID-19. Assay used: immunoSEQ multiplex PCR; TCRdb lists only in-frame clones, some missing. Of roughly 98,000 clones listed, over 80% are singletons. The sequencing input was peripheral blood. The receptors were sampled from a woman aged 55-69 years with active COVID-19.

The J gene is TRBJ1-2, the V gene TRBV5-5; 8 bases agree with TRBD1. Germline values: CDR1 SGHKS, CDR2 YYEKEE (reference sequence). The CDR3 has 15 residues. J was trimmed by 4 bases and V by 3 bases; bases with no gene match: 8. The CDR3 loop reads CASSSGTGLAYGYTF. CDR3 sequence (DNA): TGTGCCAGCAGCTCAGGGACAGGCCTGGCCTATGGCTACACCTTC.

This clone was picked up one time. The V call is TRBV27, the J call TRBJ2-1; D remains unclear. Germline V CDR1 and CDR2: MNHEY, SMNVEV (reference sequence). This CDR3 is built from 14 residues. V lost 2 bases and J lost 1, with 6 bases in between. The DNA for the CDR3 is TGTGCCAGCAGTTTAGCGGCATCCTACAATGAGCAGTTCTTC. Residues: CASSLAASYNEQFF.

This chain uses TRBV18 with TRBJ2-1; 14 bases agree with TRBD2. V dropped 2 bases and J dropped 3; count of bases not matched to a gene: 6. The germline V gene encodes CDR1 KGHSH and CDR2 LQKENI. This CDR3 spans 18 amino acids. The CDR3 DNA reads TGTGCCAGCTCACCAGGACTAGCGGGAGGCCGTTTCTACAATGAGCAGTTCTTC. Protein product: CASSPGLAGGRFYNEQFF. Based on the CDR3 plus reference TRBV18 and TRBJ2-1, the full variable domain is NAGVMQNPRHLVRRRGQEARLRCSPMKGHSHVYWYRQLPEEGLKFMVYLQKENIIDESGMPKERFSAEFPKEGPSILRIQQVVRGDSAAYFCASSPGLAGGRFYNEQFFGPGTRLTVL.

The J gene is TRBJ2-3, the V gene TRBV12-5, with TRBD2 matching 13 bases. The V gene's germline CDR1 is LGHNT and CDR2 FRNRAP. The CDR3 has 18 amino acids. Unmatched junction bases numbered 6, after V lost 1 base and J lost 2 bases. As DNA, the CDR3 is TGTGCTAGTGGTTTGGCCCTACTAGCGGGGGGGGTCACAGATACGCAGTATTTT. Protein product: CASGLALLAGGVTDTQYF.

About this clone: Its ends do not fully match the called genes, so a read error is possible. In the same sample, other DNA sequences code for this CDR3. The rearrangement uses TRBV7-9 and TRBJ1-3; TRBD1 might be the D (5 bases). The CDR3 sequence is 14 residues long. The germline CDR1 and CDR2 sequences are SEHNR and FQNEAQ (reference sequence). CDR3 DNA: TGTGCCAGCAGCCAGGGACTAAAGGGAAATACCATATATTTT. The encoded protein is CASSQGLKGNTIYF.

The V gene is TRBV6-5, the J gene TRBJ1-2; TRBD1 aligns across 8 bases. The junction had 7 bases not matched to a gene; V was cut back by 5 bases and J by 8 bases. Germline CDR1 MNHEY, CDR2 SVGAGI. The CDR3 covers 13 residues. This CDR3 reads CASSQDRVAGYTF. CDR3 in DNA: TGTGCCAGCAGTCAGGACAGGGTCGCGGGCTACACCTTC.

The chain uses TRBV9 and TRBJ2-1; D possibly corresponds to TRBD2 (6 bases). This CDR3 region has 15 residues. The V gene lost 4 bases and the J gene lost 0 bases, with 11 bases spanning the gap. Germline CDR1 and CDR2: SGDLS and YYNGEE. In DNA, the CDR3 is TGTGCCAGCAGCTCCGGGGGAGCCTCCTACAATGAGCAGTTCTTC. Translating it yields CASSSGGASYNEQFF.

In its sample, this clone was seen a few times. The genes are TRBV6-5 and TRBJ1-5; D may be TRBD1 (5 bases). V lost 6 bases and J lost 0, with 9 bases in between. Per the germline V gene, CDR1 is MNHEY and CDR2 is SVGAGI. The CDR3 extends over 14 amino acids. CDR3 loop: CASSRDFSNQPQHF. The CDR3 nucleotides are TGTGCCAGCAGCCGGGACTTTAGCAATCAGCCCCAGCATTTT.

The gene calls are TRBV7-2 and TRBJ2-7, with D possibly matching TRBD2 (6 bases). This CDR3 region has 15 residues. The V and J ends lost 4 bases and 3 bases respectively, with 16 bases between them. Germline assignment: CDR1 SGHTA and CDR2 FQGNSA. The chain's CDR3 is CASSSPFGGNYEQYF. Here the CDR3 DNA reads TGTGCCAGCAGCTCCCCATTCGGGGGAAACTACGAGCAGTACTTC.

The chain links TRBV7-9 to TRBJ1-5; 11 bases match TRBD1. CDR1 and CDR2 (germline): SEHNR, FQNEAQ (reference sequence). V was pared by 5 bases and J by 2 bases, with 11 bases of the junction left unmatched. CDR3 length: 18 amino acids. CDR3 in DNA: TGTGCCAGCAGCAAAGGGACAGGGGGGGAGGAGGGCAATCAGCCCCAGCATTTT. Translated, it gives CASSKGTGGEEGNQPQHF.

A single count supports this clone. The chain uses TRBV10-1 and TRBJ2-2; 9 nucleotides match TRBD2. This CDR3 has 15 amino acids. The germline V gene encodes CDR1 WNHNN and CDR2 SYGVQD (reference sequence). The J segment lost 4 bases and the V segment lost 6 bases, leaving 6 bases of the junction unmatched. The CDR3 spells CASSPGLAGTGELFF. CDR3 coding DNA: TGCGCCAGCAGCCCGGGACTAGCTGGCACCGGGGAGCTGTTTTTT.

The chain combines TRBV19 with TRBJ1-6, with D possibly matching TRBD1 (5 bases). Looked up from germline, CDR1 is LNHDA and CDR2 is SQIVND (reference sequence). This CDR3 has 14 residues. V lost 0 bases to trimming and J lost 9 bases, with 9 bases between them. In DNA form, the CDR3 reads TGTGCCAGTAGTATAGAGGGGGGGGTTTCACCCCTCCACTTT. It yields the protein CASSIEGGVSPLHF.

The rearrangement joins TRBV10-3 to TRBJ1-1, with 9 bases aligning to TRBD1. The germline CDR1 and CDR2 sequences are ENHRY and SYGVKD. The junction had 5 bases not matched to a gene; V was cut back by 4 bases and J by 5 bases. CDR3 length: 14 residues. The CDR3 spells CAISADRGGTEAFF. The CDR3 DNA follows: TGTGCCATCAGTGCGGACAGGGGAGGGACTGAAGCTTTCTTT.

In this sample, this clone turned up once. The rearrangement uses TRBV7-9 and TRBJ2-1; D not certain. The CDR3 spans 16 residues. The germline V gene encodes CDR1 SEHNR and CDR2 FQNEAQ (reference sequence). Trimming removed 4 bases from V and 0 bases from J, with 13 bases in between. The CDR3 spells CASSYGSERSYNEQFF. The CDR3, as DNA: TGTGCCAGCAGCTACGGTTCTGAACGCTCCTACAATGAGCAGTTCTTC.

This rearrangement joins TRBV7-9 to TRBJ2-1; D ambiguous. Germline assignment: CDR1 SEHNR and CDR2 FQNEAQ (reference sequence). CDR3 length: 15 amino acids. V was shortened by 3 bases and J by 2 bases, with 11 bases between the two germline ends. As DNA, the CDR3 is TGTGCCAGCAGCTTGTACACTATTACCTACAATGAGCAGTTCTTC. Translation: CASSLYTITYNEQFF. Looking up the rest from reference TRBV7-9 and TRBJ2-1 gives the full variable domain: DTGVSQNPRHKITKRGQNVTFRCDPISEHNRLYWYRQTLGQGPEFLTYFQNEAQLEKSRLLSDRFSAERPKGSFSTLEIQRTEQGDSAMYLCASSLYTITYNEQFFGPGTRLTVL.

The chain carries TRBV30 and TRBJ1-5; D might be TRBD1 (5 bases). The CDR3 loop spans 11 amino acids. The germline gives CDR1 GTSNPN, CDR2 SVGIG (reference sequence). The V end lost 2 bases, the J end lost 10 bases, and 9 bases lay between the germline ends. CDR3 sequence: CAWSIGGPQHF. As DNA, the CDR3 is TGTGCCTGGAGTATCGGGGGACCCCAGCATTTT.

The gene calls are TRBV28 and TRBJ1-5, with TRBD1 as a possible D gene (6 bases). Germline V lookup: CDR1 MDHEN, CDR2 SYDVKM. This CDR3 contains 18 residues. Trimming pared 7 bases from V and 7 bases from J, leaving 29 bases between. The CDR3: CASNPLGGRGDGGQPQHF. CDR3 coding DNA: TGTGCCAGCAACCCCCTAGGAGGGAGGGGGGACGGAGGACAGCCCCAGCATTTT.